The source of this TCR beta chain is a study of early T cells in non-severe SARS-CoV-2 infection. Turning to the study itself: Sequencing of bulk RNA from unsorted whole blood was done, without chain pairing.

This clonotype was recorded a few times. Antigen: not known. Overall study findings and caveats: The study's VDJdb matching favored anti-spike CD8 responses and missed private and CD4 specificities.

Germline V gene sequence: CDR1 SGHDN, CDR2 FVKESK. The CDR3 totals 13 residues. Trimming stripped 4 bases from V and 13 bases from J, with 19 bases between. From the 5' RACE reads, TCRdb called clonotypes with MiXCR, one entry per CDR3 protein. The table has 85,000 to 100,000 distinct CDR3 sequences, roughly 17% seen once. The starting material was whole blood, obtained at baseline. The TCR comes from an adult who was a healthcare worker with PCR-confirmed SARS-CoV-2 infection or an uninfected control (not recorded which). The gene calls are TRBV14 and TRBJ1-1; no definite D call. CDR3 residues: CASSLAGSPEVFF. The CDR3 DNA reads TGTGCCAGCAGCCTCGCCGGGTCCCCCGAGGTTTTCTTT.